This TCR beta chain came from a study of regulatory T cells in long-lasting Graves disease. To make TCR beta libraries, researchers used iRepertoire HTBI primers and Arm-PCR of CDR3 regions. TCRdb recomputed calls from the multiplex PCR reads with MiXCR, one row per CDR3 protein. The sample lists about 210,000 distinct CDR3 sequences, approximately 18% occurring once. The V and J ends lost 4 bases and 6 bases, in that order; junction bases with no gene match: 6. Germline CDR1 SGHDN, CDR2 FVKESK. CDR3 length equals 13 residues. The time point was: newly diagnosed GD, antithyroid drugs for less than 3 months. Generation of the TCR library employed RNA extracted from PBMCs. This clonotype was counted ten times or more. These data were also reused for a study on T cells in Graves' hyperthyroidism and ophthalmopathy.

This receptor was identified in a woman in her 30s with Graves disease. This chain uses TRBV14 with TRBJ2-7; the match to TRBD2 covers 7 bases. This sample comprised peripheral blood mononuclear cells (PBMCs), obtained at new diagnosis, from a patient treated with antithyroid drugs. The CDR3 DNA sequence: TGTGCCAGCAGCCCCTCGAGCGGGGCCGAGCAGTACTTC. Translated, it gives CASSPSSGAEQYF. Based on the CDR3 plus reference TRBV14 and TRBJ2-7, the full variable domain is EAGVTQFPSHSVIEKGQTVTLRCDPISGHDNLYWYRRVMGKEIKFLLHFVKESKQDESGMPNNRFLAERTGGTYSTLKVQPAELEDSGVYFCASSPSSGAEQYFGPGTRLTVT.